Sequencing of this T cell receptor beta chain was carried out in a study of CXCR3-negative and CXCR3-positive naive CD8 T cells. At the level of the study: The libraries yielded around 140 million TRB reads, about 1.5 +/- 0.3 million each. Study-wide results and limits: Each naive subset displayed comparably high diversity, whereas memory CD8+ cells displayed much lower diversity. Researchers report CXCR3 expression partially decreased after cryopreservation, with fresh PBMCs used in most assays. With respect to TRBV-TRBJ usage, naive CXCR3-negative and CXCR3-positive cells were similar; memory differed.

CDR1 and CDR2 (germline): LGHDT, YNNKEL (reference sequence). The length of the CDR3 is 18 residues. UMI-labeled TRB cDNA libraries were prepared by 5' RACE. TCRdb re-analyzed the 5' RACE reads; it lists each CDR3 protein once, without DNA. This repertoire includes some 40,000 distinct CDR3 sequences. For this clonotype: The antigen is unknown.

This chain connects TRBV3-1 to TRBJ2-1; the TRBD2 assignment by TCRdb is unverifiable without DNA. The material sequenced was memory CD8+ T cells from blood. The receptor was derived from a human donor in good health. Some clones in this sample may be carry-over from other donors' samples. The CDR3 reads CASSQEGGRTSGYNEQFF.